The 8 T cell receptor beta chains listed next were all sequenced from one sample in a study of CD8+ T cells in alopecia areata. Following RNA extraction, reverse transcription yielded cDNA that acted as the sequencing template. Profiled with immunoSEQ multiplex PCR; TCRdb holds only in-frame clones, not every one. The data contain 100,000 to 150,000 clones, about 60% of them seen just once; the ten biggest clones take up 2.8%. The sequenced sample was CD4+ T cells sorted from blood. The receptor set was obtained from a human donor in good health.

This rearrangement joins TRBV18 to TRBJ2-5; D remains unclear. Trimming took off 0 bases at V and 5 bases at J, with 4 bases between the two ends. The CDR3 totals 12 residues. Per the germline V gene, CDR1 is KGHSH and CDR2 is LQKENI. This CDR3 reads CASSPPAETQYF. CDR3 in DNA: TGTGCCAGCTCACCACCGGCCGAGACCCAGTACTTC.

As concerns this clone: Other DNA sequences in this sample translate to the same CDR3. DNA for the CDR3: TGTGCCAGCAGTGACAGGGGGGACGGCTACACCTTC. Its protein product is CASSDRGDGYTF. The rearrangement joins TRBV2 to TRBJ1-2; 7 nucleotides line up with TRBD1. Germline trimming cut 3 bases from V and 8 bases from J; bases unmatched to any gene: 3. The CDR3 covers 12 residues. CDR1 is SNHLY and CDR2 is FYNNEI in the germline V gene.

On this clone itself: At one end, the junction sequence differs from germline, possibly due to a read error. This chain uses TRBV6-6 with TRBJ2-7, with a possible D match to TRBD1 (5 bases). Germline V gene lookup returns CDR1 MNHNY and CDR2 SVGAGI (reference sequence). The CDR3 runs 14 residues. CDR3 bases: TGTGCCATCAGTGAGTCATCAGGGATAGATGAGCAGTACTTC. Protein product: CAISESSGIDEQYF.

This clone was seen a handful of times. This sequence joins TRBV29-1 and TRBJ2-7; possible D gene TRBD2, 5 bases. The germline CDR1 and CDR2 sequences are SQVTM and ANQGSEA. The CDR3 extends over 11 amino acids. Trimming pared 5 bases from V and 4 bases from J, leaving 9 bases between. In nucleotides, the CDR3 is TGCAGCGTTATCCGGGATTACGAGCAGTACTTC. It codes for CSVIRDYEQYF.

This chain connects TRBV30 to TRBJ1-5, with D maybe TRBD1 (5 bases). CDR3 length: 15 residues. Germline CDR1 is GTSNPN and CDR2 is SVGIG (reference sequence). V lost 2 bases to trimming and J lost 4 bases, with 15 bases between them. Written as DNA, the CDR3 is TGTGCCTGGAGTCCCCGGGACCTCATTAATCAGCCCCAGCATTTT. Its protein product is CAWSPRDLINQPQHF.

In the case of this clone: A read error may account for a junction end that differs from germline. V is TRBV11-3 and J is TRBJ2-3, with D perhaps given as TRBD1 or TRBD2 (6 bases each). CDR1 is SGHNT and CDR2 is YENEEA in the germline V gene. The CDR3 length is 13 residues. In DNA form, the CDR3 reads TGTGCGAGCAAGGGGGGTAGCACAGATACGCAGTATTTT. Its protein is CASKGGSTDTQYF.

The chain recombines TRBV6-6 with TRBJ1-2; D is unresolved. V was shortened by 2 bases and J by 4 bases, with 8 bases between the two germline ends. The CDR3 totals 13 residues. Looked up from germline, CDR1 is MNHNY and CDR2 is SVGAGI (reference sequence). The CDR3 sequence is CASSYTGSYGYTF. DNA of the CDR3: TGTGCCAGCAGTTACACGGGAAGCTATGGCTACACCTTC.

This chain connects TRBV27 to TRBJ2-1; D unclear. The CDR3 consists of 13 residues. Germline CDR1 reads MNHEY; CDR2 reads SMNVEV (reference sequence). The V and J ends lost 3 bases and 12 bases respectively, with 15 bases between them. The CDR3, as DNA: TGTGCCAGCAGTTTGGACCCAGATTACGGGCAGTTCTTC. Protein: CASSLDPDYGQFF.